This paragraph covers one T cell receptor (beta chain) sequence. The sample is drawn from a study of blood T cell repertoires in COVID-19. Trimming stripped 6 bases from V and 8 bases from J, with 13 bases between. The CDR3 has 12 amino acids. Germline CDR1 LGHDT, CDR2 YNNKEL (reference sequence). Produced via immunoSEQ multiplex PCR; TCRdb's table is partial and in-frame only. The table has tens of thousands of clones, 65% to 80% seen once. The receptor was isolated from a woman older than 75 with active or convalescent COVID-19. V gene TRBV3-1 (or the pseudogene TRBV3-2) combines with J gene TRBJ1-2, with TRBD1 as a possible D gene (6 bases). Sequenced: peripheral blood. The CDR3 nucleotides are TGTGCCAGCAGGTCACAGGGATGGGGCTACACCTTC. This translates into CASRSQGWGYTF.